This T cell receptor beta chain was retrieved from a study of T cell repertoires in cytomegalovirus infection. The wider study: Public TCR beta signatures marked donors with CMV infection and the matching HLA. Study-level points and caveats: Ex vivo responses were dominated by HLA-C-restricted CMV-specific TCR beta clonotypes. Totalled public TCR beta family frequency picked out people who carried CMV plus the relevant HLA.

This clonotype was seen a few times. Its antigen is still unknown. TCRdb called the reads again in MiXCR, with one record for every CDR3 protein. There are more than 400,000 distinct CDR3 sequences in the sample; more than 20% occur only once, and roughly an eighth lies in the top ten. The sequence was obtained from a human donor in good health (CMV status not recorded). Some clones in this sample may be carry-over from other donors' samples. The sequenced material came from PBMCs.

The CDR3 DNA reads as TGCAGTGCTAGTAAAAGCGGGAGGGCCGGGGCCAACGTCCTGACTTTC. Its protein is CSASKSGRAGANVLTF. The rearrangement uses TRBV20-1 and TRBJ2-6; 10 bases line up with TRBD2. CDR3 length equals 16 residues. CDR1 and CDR2 (germline): DFQATT, SNEGSKA (reference sequence). Unmatched junction bases numbered 6, after V lost 3 bases and J lost 4 bases.